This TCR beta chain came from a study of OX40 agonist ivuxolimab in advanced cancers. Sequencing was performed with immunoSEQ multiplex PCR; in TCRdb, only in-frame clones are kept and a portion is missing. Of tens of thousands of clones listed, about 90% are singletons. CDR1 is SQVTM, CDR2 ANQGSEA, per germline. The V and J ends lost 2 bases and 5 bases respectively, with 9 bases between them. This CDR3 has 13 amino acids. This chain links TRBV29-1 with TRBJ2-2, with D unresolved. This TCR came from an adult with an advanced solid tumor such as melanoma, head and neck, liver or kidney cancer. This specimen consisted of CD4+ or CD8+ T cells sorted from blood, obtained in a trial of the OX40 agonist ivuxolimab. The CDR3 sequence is CSVEHRATGELFF. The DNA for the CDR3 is TGCAGCGTTGAACACCGGGCGACCGGGGAGCTGTTTTTT.